The rows below give T cell receptor beta chains drawn from one sample of a study of blood T cell repertoires in COVID-19. Method: immunoSEQ multiplex PCR; TCRdb's copy keeps in-frame clones and lacks some. Counted here are tens of thousands of clones, roughly 87% occurring once; the ten biggest clones make up just over 8%. Sequencing input: peripheral blood. The receptors originated from a young man with acute or convalescent COVID-19. Each CDR3 is given with its conserved first and last residue.

v_call cdr3_aa
TRBV7-9 CASSDYLAEIYNEQFF
TRBV11-3 CASSLRDRGFSATIDEQYF
TRBV30 CAWADYYEQYF
TRBV5-4 CASSLQNRASYEQYF
TRBV7-9 CASSPRDSNTGELFF
TRBV11-2 CASSLAKVRGGGRGDEQYF
TRBV5-6 CASSLGPGSGANVLTF
TRBV30 CAWSGGVYGYTF
TRBV7-9 CASSSNRGFNSPLHF
TRBV28 CASSLEAGGPIVQYF
TRBV3-1/TRBV3-2 CASSQERRTEAFF
TRBV16 CASSQSGQGNQPQHF
TRBV13 CASSSGLAGSHEQYF
TRBV3-1/TRBV3-2 CASSQVGGGTEAFF
TRBV30 CAWRAAGVSGANVLTF
TRBV7-9 CASSLGRASDTQYF
TRBV5-8 CASSYTGTGSYEQYF
TRBV9 CASTPRRELGEQFF
TRBV6-5 CASSYSRDTQYF
TRBV4-2 CASSQEQGTDTQYF
TRBV3-1/TRBV3-2 CASSLAGTVFGYTF
TRBV21-1 CASSPQYSNQPQHF
TRBV2 CASSEESSYNSPLHF
TRBV4-2 CASSDLDSGNTIYF
TRBV3-1/TRBV3-2 CASSPSTSGRDNTGELFF
TRBV10-1 CASYFRVGYNEQFF
TRBV5-4 CASMDRVGETQYF
TRBV5-1 CASSARDASTDTQYF
TRBV28 CASSPAGTGSNEQFF
TRBV20-1 CSASLGPGDSPLHF
TRBV21-1 CASSPGTSVVTGELFF
TRBV4-1 CASSQDRVSGAPRNEQFF
TRBV18 CASSRETSGYNEQFF
TRBV5-1 CASSFITGAAEAFF
TRBV12-3/TRBV12-4 CASTQDYLTQYF
TRBV30 CAWKEDRYNEQFF
TRBV18 CASSEDSTGELFF
TRBV5-1 CASSISGTGGWGTEAFF
TRBV7-9 CASSRLLSGRVNNEQFF
TRBV7-2 CASSLVGDRADEQYF
TRBV14 CASRPQGWTEAFF
TRBV3-1/TRBV3-2 CASSQARGSDTQYF
TRBV15 CATSRDYLNTGELFF
TRBV3-1/TRBV3-2 CASSQVGQKQYF
TRBV7-2 CASSLGSGGVLNEQFF
TRBV5-4 CASSLESLGLAGEFF
TRBV4-2 CASSQEPGSSTDTQYF
TRBV7-7 CASSLQGAASEQYF
TRBV19 CASSISRIGNEQYF
TRBV3-1/TRBV3-2 CASSPRGRMWEGGDEQYF
TRBV27 CASSLKGGWEQYF
TRBV18 CASSQSQGGSSGANVLTF
TRBV5-1 CASAPGQGANEQYF
TRBV27 CASSWQGATYNSPLHF
TRBV7-9 CASSSRGSSGNTIYF
TRBV27 CASSFRAGGINEQFF
TRBV28 CASSITANTGELFF
TRBV4-3 CASSQAGRILPGGYTF
TRBV7-9 CASSKGLQVTEQFF